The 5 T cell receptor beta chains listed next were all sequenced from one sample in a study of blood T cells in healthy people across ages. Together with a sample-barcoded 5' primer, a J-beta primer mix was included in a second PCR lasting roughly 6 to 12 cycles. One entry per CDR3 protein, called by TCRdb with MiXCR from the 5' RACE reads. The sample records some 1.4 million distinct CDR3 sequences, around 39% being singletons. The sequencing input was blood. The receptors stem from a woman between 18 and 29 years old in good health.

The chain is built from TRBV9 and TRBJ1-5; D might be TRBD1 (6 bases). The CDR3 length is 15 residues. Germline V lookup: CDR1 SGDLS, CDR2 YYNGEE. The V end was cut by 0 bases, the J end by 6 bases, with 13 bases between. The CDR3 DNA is TGTGCCAGCAGCGTAGAGGGGACACAAGGTCAGCCCCAGCATTTT. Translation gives CASSVEGTQGQPQHF. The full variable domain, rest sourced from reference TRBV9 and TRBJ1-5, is DSGVTQTPKHLITATGQRVTLRCSPRSGDLSVYWYQQSLDQGLQFLIQYYNGEERAKGNILERFSAQQFPDLHSELNLSSLELGDSALYFCASSVEGTQGQPQHFGDGTRLSIL.

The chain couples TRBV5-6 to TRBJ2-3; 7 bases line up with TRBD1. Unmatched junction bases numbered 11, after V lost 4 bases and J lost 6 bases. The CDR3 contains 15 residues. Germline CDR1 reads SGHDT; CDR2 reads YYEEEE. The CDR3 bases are TGTGCCAGCAGCCGGCAGACAGGGAATGCGGATACGCAGTATTTT. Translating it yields CASSRQTGNADTQYF.

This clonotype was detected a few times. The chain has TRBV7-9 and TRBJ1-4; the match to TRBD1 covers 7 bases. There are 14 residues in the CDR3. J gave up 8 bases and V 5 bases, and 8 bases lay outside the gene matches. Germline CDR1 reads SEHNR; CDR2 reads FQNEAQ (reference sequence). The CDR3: CASSPTGRREKLFF. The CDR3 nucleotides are TGTGCCAGCAGCCCGACAGGGAGGAGAGAAAAACTGTTTTTT.

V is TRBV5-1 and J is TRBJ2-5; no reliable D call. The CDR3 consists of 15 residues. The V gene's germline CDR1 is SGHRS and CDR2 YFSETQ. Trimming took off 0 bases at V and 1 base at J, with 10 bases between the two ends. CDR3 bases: TGCGCCAGCAGCTTGGGGTCGGGTGTCCAAGAGACCCAGTACTTC. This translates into CASSLGSGVQETQYF.

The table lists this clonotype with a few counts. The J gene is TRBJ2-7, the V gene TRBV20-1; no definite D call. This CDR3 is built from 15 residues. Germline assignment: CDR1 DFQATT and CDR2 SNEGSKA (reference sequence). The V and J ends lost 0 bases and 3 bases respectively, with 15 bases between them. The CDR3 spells CSARDPVFPGYEQYF. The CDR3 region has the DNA TGCAGTGCTAGAGACCCCGTTTTCCCAGGCTACGAGCAGTACTTC.